This T cell receptor (beta chain) is drawn from a study of Graves' ophthalmopathy and Graves' hyperthyroidism. Using RNA transcripts, the TCR beta CDR3 regions were amplified. The first-round RT-PCR employed HTBI primers together with the Qiagen OneStep RT-PCR kit. A multiplex PCR was then performed as the second round. MiXCR, applied by TCRdb to the multiplex PCR reads, yields one record per CDR3 protein. Counted here are 350,000 to 400,000 distinct CDR3 sequences, about 16% occurring once; the ten biggest clones make up roughly 1.5%. CDR1 is MGHDK, CDR2 SYGVNS, per germline. This CDR3 has 15 amino acids. V was pared by 9 bases and J by 4 bases, with 13 bases of the junction left unmatched. This clonotype has a count of ten or more. A much larger clone differs by one base, so this may be a read error.

The rearrangement uses TRBV25-1 and TRBJ2-7; 9 positions match TRBD1. Sequenced: peripheral blood. The origin of this receptor is a woman aged 18-35 years with Graves' ophthalmopathy. The CDR3 region is CASQEGGTGKYEQYF. The CDR3 bases are TGTGCCAGTCAAGAGGGGGGGACAGGGAAATACGAGCAGTACTTC.